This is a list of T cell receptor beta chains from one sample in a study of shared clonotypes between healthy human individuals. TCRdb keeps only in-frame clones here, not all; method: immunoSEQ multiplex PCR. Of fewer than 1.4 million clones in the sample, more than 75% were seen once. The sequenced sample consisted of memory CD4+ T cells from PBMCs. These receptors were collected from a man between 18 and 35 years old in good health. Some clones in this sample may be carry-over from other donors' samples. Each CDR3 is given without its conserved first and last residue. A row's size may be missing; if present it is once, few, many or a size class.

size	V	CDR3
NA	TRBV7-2	ASSLSGTQTGELF
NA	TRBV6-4	ASSDDRAVGEQY
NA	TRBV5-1	ASSLSSGSSYEQY
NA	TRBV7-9	ASSLAVPSGGKAF
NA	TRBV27	ASSLPSGRAFLSEQY
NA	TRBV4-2	ASSQDVFSGAPYNEQF
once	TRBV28	ASSPSRTGNYGYT
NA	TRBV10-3	ATTRAGSYEQY
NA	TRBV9	ASSFRGSSYEQY
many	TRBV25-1	ASSDRLAGEVKY
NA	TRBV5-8	ASSTIDSTQPQH
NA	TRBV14	ASSQVEGYQF
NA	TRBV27	ASGNHPDTQY
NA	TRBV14	ASSLTGGEQY
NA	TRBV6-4	ASSDSKLAGPYEQY
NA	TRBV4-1	ASSQVTTSRPYNEQF
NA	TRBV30	AWSRTVGELF
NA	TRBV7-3	ASSLAPSARQY
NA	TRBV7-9	ASSSDRGSGDTQY
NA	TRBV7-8	ASSFERGEQY
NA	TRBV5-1	ASSRRVPGELF
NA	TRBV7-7	ASSLGGQSGSRVTQY
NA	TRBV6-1	ASMMLGRLNTEAF